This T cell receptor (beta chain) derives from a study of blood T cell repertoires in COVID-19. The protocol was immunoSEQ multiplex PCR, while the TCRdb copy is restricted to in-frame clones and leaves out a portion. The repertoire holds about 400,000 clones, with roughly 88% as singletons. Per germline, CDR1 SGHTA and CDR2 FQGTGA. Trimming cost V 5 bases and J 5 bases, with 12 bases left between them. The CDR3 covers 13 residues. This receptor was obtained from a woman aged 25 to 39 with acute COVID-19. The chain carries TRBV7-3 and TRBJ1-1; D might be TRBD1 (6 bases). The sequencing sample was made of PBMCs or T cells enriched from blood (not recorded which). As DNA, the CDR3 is TGTGCCAGCAGCCTGGGACACACAACTGAAGCTTTCTTT. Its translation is CASSLGHTTEAFF. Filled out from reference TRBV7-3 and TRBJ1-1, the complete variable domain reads GAGVSQTPSNKVTEKGKYVELRCDPISGHTALYWYRQSLGQGPEFLIYFQGTGAADDSGLPNDRFFAVRPEGSVSTLKIQRTERGDSAVYLCASSLGHTTEAFFGQGTRLTVV.